The clone carrying this T cell receptor beta chain has a handful of counts. This sample was included in a study of blood T cell repertoires in COVID-19. Germline CDR1 reads SGHRS; CDR2 reads YFSETQ. The length of the CDR3 is 13 residues. Trimming took 5 bases from V and 3 from J; bases not matched to a gene: 5. Profiled with immunoSEQ multiplex PCR; TCRdb holds only in-frame clones, not every one. The profile shows a few hundred thousand clones, about 82% of them singletons. V usage is TRBV5-1 and J usage is TRBJ2-7; TRBD2 agrees at 7 bases. The clonotype was recovered from a woman aged 45 to 65 with acute or convalescent COVID-19. Sequencing input: peripheral blood. The CDR3 loop reads CASRLAENYEQYF. CDR3 in DNA: TGCGCCAGCAGGCTAGCGGAGAACTACGAGCAGTACTTC. Supplemented by reference TRBV5-1 and TRBJ2-7, the full variable domain reads KAGVTQTPRYLIKTRGQQVTLSCSPISGHRSVSWYQQTPGQGLQFLFEYFSETQRNKGNFPGRFSGRQFSNSRSEMNVSTLELGDSALYLCASRLAENYEQYFGPGTRLTVT.